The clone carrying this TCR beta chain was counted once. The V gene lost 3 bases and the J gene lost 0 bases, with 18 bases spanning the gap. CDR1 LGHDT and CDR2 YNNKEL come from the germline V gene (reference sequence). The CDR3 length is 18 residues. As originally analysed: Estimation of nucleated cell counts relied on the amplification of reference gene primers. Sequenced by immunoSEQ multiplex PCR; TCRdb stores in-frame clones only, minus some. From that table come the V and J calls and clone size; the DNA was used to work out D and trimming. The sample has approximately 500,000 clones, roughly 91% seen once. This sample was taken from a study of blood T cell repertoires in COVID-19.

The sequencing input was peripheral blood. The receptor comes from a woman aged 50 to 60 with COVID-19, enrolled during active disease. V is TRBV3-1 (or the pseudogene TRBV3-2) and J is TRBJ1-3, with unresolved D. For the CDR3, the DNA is TGTGCCAGCAGCCAGCCTCTAAGGGAGCACCTCTCTGGAAACACCATATATTTT. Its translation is CASSQPLREHLSGNTIYF.